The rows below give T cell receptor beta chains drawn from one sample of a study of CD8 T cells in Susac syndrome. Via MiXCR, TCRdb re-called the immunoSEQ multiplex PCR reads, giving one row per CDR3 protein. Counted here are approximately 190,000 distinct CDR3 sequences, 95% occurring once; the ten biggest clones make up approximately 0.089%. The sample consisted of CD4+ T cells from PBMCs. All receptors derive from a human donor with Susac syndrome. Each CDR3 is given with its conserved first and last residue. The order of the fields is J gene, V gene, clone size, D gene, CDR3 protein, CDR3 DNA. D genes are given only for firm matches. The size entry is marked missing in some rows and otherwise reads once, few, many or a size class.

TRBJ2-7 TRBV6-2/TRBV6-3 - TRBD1 CASSPPKGAEAYEQYF TGTGCCAGCAGTCCCCCGAAGGGGGCCGAAGCCTACGAGCAGTACTTC
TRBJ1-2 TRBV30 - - CAWRGVFGYTF TGTGCCTGGAGGGGGGTCTTTGGCTACACCTTC
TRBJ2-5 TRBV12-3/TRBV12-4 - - CASTRLGSETQYF TGTGCCAGCACCCGACTAGGCAGCGAGACCCAGTACTTC
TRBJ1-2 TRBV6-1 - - CASSDHYGYTF TGTGCCAGCAGTGACCACTATGGCTACACCTTC
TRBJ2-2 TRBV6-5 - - CASRGDTGELFF TGTGCCAGCAGAGGAGACACCGGGGAGCTGTTTTTT
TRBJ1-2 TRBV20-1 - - CSAAAGDNYGYTF TGCAGTGCGGCCGCGGGGGACAACTATGGCTACACCTTC
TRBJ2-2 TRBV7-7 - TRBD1 CASSLGGQVNTGELFF TGTGCTAGCAGCTTAGGGGGACAGGTGAACACCGGGGAGCTGTTTTTT
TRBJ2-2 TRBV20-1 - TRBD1 CSARPTGGTGELFF TGCAGTGCTAGACCGACAGGGGGGACCGGGGAGCTGTTTTTT
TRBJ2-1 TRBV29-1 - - CSVVRGYNEQFF TGCAGCGTTGTGAGGGGCTACAATGAGCAGTTCTTC
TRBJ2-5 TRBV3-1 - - CASSQELGRQETQYF TGTGCCAGCAGCCAAGAGTTGGGTAGACAAGAGACCCAGTACTTC
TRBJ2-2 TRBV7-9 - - CASSLAQAVSTGELFF TGTGCCAGCAGCTTAGCACAGGCGGTGAGCACCGGGGAGCTGTTTTTT
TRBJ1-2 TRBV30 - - CAWSVHSVWRIYGYTF TGTGCCTGGAGTGTACACTCGGTATGGCGGATCTATGGCTACACCTTC
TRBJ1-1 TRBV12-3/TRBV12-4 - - CASSFHPRNTEAFF TGTGCCAGCAGTTTCCATCCGAGGAACACTGAAGCTTTCTTT
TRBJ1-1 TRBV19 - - CASSLGAGTEAFF TGTGCCAGTAGTTTGGGGGCGGGAACTGAAGCTTTCTTT
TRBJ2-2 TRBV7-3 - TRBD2 CASSLMASGGGATGELFF TGTGCCAGCAGCTTAATGGCGTCCGGCGGGGGGGCCACCGGGGAGCTGTTTTTT
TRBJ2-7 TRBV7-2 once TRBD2 CASSLGEGLSGVSYEQYF TGTGCCAGCAGCTTAGGAGAGGGCCTTAGCGGGGTCTCCTACGAGCAGTACTTC
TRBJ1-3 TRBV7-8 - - CASSLKQTGASSGNTIYF TGTGCCAGCAGCTTAAAGCAGACAGGAGCCTCTTCTGGAAACACCATATATTTT
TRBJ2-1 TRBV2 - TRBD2 CAQARGGYNEQFF TGTGCCCAAGCTCGGGGGGGCTACAATGAGCAGTTCTTC
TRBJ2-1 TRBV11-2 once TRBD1 CASSFGQGAYNEQFF TGTGCCAGCAGCTTTGGGCAGGGGGCCTACAATGAGCAGTTCTTC
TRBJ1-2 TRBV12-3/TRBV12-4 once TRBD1 CASSSTGYYGYTF TGTGCCAGCAGTTCGACAGGGTACTATGGCTACACCTTC
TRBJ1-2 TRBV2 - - CASSSKVGTYGYTF TGTGCCAGCAGTTCAAAGGTCGGAACCTATGGCTACACCTTC
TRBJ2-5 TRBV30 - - CAWNFGGVSEETQYF TGTGCCTGGAATTTCGGAGGAGTATCAGAAGAGACCCAGTACTTC